This T cell receptor (beta chain) was captured by sequencing in a study of control samples from healthy donors and cancer patients. The table came from immunoSEQ multiplex PCR; TCRdb's copy has only in-frame clones and leaves some out. The data show fewer than 200,000 clones, 85% to 90% seen once. The V end was cut by 0 bases, the J end by 3 bases, with 9 bases between. The germline gives CDR1 SEHNR, CDR2 FQNEAQ (reference sequence). This CDR3 is 15 amino acids long. V is TRBV7-9 and J is TRBJ1-3; D is uncertain. The sample comprised blood. The clonotype originates from a woman aged 25 to 45 in good health. CDR3 in amino acids: CASSLARRLGNTIYF. As DNA, the CDR3 is TGTGCCAGCAGCTTAGCGAGGAGACTTGGAAACACCATATATTTT.